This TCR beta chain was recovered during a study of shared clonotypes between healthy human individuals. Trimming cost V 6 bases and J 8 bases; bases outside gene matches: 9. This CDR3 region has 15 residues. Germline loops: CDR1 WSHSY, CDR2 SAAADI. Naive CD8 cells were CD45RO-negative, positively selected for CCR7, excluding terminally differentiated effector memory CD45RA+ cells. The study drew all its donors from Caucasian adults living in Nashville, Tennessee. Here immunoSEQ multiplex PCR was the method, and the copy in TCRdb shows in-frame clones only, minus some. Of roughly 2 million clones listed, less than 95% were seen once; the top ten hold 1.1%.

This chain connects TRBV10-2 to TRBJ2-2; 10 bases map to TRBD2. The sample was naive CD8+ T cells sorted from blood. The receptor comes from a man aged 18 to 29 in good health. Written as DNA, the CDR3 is TGCGCCAGCAGGCCCAGCGGGGGGGCTTATGGGGAGCTGTTTTTT. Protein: CASRPSGGAYGELFF.